The 28 T cell receptor beta chains below were found in one sample sequenced in a study of neurological immune-mediated disorders (dated by TCRdb to the late 2010s). Receptor libraries were prepared by 5' RACE. TCRdb lists the instrument as Illumina HiSeq 2500. TCRdb's own reprocessing of the public reads used fastp at Q25 and MiXCR and kept productive beta chains. Rows matching on CDR3 protein sequence are summarized as one entry with the most common DNA and genes. Present in this sample are approximately 70,000 distinct CDR3 sequences, around 3.9% of which were seen just once. Jointly, the top ten make up 1% to 1.5% of the sample. What was sequenced was PBMCs. These receptors all stem from a man aged 30-40 years with multiple sclerosis.

At least ten counts were recorded for this clonotype. The chain recombines TRBV6-2 or TRBV6-3 with TRBJ1-5; TRBD1 agrees at 8 bases. Trimming at V came to 6 bases and at J to 2 bases, leaving 12 bases not matched to a gene. From germline, CDR1 is MNHEY and CDR2 SVGEGT. The CDR3 runs to 17 residues. The CDR3 bases are TGTGCCAGCAGCCCCAAGTTCGCAGGGGGCGGCAATCAGCCCCAGCATTTT. Translating gives CASSPKFAGGGNQPQHF.

This clonotype has a count of ten or more. This chain uses TRBV4-1 with TRBJ2-5; the D is unclear. The CDR3 is made up of 13 amino acids. V was shortened by 1 base and J by 0 bases, with 3 bases between the two germline ends. Germline V gene lookup returns CDR1 MGHRA and CDR2 YSYEKL. The CDR3 DNA reads as TGCGCCAGCAGCCAAGCCAACCAAGAGACCCAGTACTTC. It encodes CASSQANQETQYF.

This clonotype was recorded many times. This chain uses TRBV5-1 with TRBJ1-1, with D maybe TRBD1 (6 bases). CDR1 and CDR2 (germline): SGHRS, YFSETQ. The germline V and J ends were trimmed by 5 bases and 3 bases, with 14 bases remaining between them. The CDR3 spans 14 residues. The CDR3 is CASRKGERDTEAFF. The CDR3 coding sequence is TGCGCCAGCAGAAAGGGGGAAAGGGACACTGAAGCTTTCTTT.

This clonotype appeared many times. V gene TRBV20-1 combines with J gene TRBJ2-3, with 10 bases identical to TRBD2. This CDR3 comprises 16 residues. Trimming removed 1 base from V and 4 bases from J; junction bases left unmatched: 8. Germline-derived CDR1 and CDR2 are DFQATT and SNEGSKA (reference sequence). The CDR3 spells CSARAIAGGESDTQYF. The CDR3 bases are TGCAGTGCTAGAGCCATAGCGGGGGGCGAGTCAGATACGCAGTATTTT.

Points on this clonotype: The conserved final phenylalanine or tryptophan is absent from the CDR3, which likely points to a read error. The DNA is left out, because the CDR3 cannot be placed on it with certainty; the CDR3 is given as TCRdb lists it. The chain employs TRBV20-1 and TRBJ2-7; TRBD1 is taken as the D call from the table, unchecked against the DNA. The CDR3 is 14 residues long, ends included. The germline gives CDR1 DFQATT, CDR2 SNEGSKA (reference sequence). The CDR3 protein is CSAASRESPFNLVI.

This clonotype was detected only a few times. V is TRBV20-1 and J is TRBJ2-1; D remains unclear. Trimming stripped 1 base from V and 0 bases from J, with 16 bases between. The CDR3 consists of 17 residues. Germline CDR1 DFQATT, CDR2 SNEGSKA (reference sequence). CDR3 coding DNA: TGCAGTGCTAGAGGGCTAGGTAACCCAAGCTCCTACAATGAGCAGTTCTTC. Its translation is CSARGLGNPSSYNEQFF.

This clonotype was seen at least ten times. The V and J genes are TRBV9 and TRBJ2-7; 8 bases align to TRBD1. The CDR3 loop spans 16 amino acids. CDR1 and CDR2 from the germline V gene are SGDLS and YYNGEE. V lost 0 bases to trimming and J lost 0 bases; unmatched junction nucleotides: 5. In DNA form, the CDR3 reads TGTGCCAGCAGCGTAGCGACAGGGGCACTCTCCTACGAGCAGTACTTC. Amino acids: CASSVATGALSYEQYF.

This clonotype was seen at least ten times. CDR3 coding DNA: TGTGCCATCAGTGAATCGACAGGTTGGAACAATGAGCAGTTCTTC. Translating gives CAISESTGWNNEQFF. V gene TRBV10-3 combines with J gene TRBJ2-1, with a possible D match to TRBD1 (6 bases). There are 15 residues in the CDR3. With 3 bases removed from V and 5 bases from J, the gap between germline ends came to 14 bases. CDR1 is ENHRY and CDR2 is SYGVKD in the germline V gene.

This clonotype was seen many times. The V call is TRBV3-1, the J call TRBJ1-1, with D possibly being TRBD1 (6 bases). CDR3 length: 13 residues. Trimming removed 3 bases from V and 6 bases from J, with 11 bases in between. CDR1 is LGHDT, CDR2 YNNKEL, per germline (reference sequence). Here the CDR3 DNA reads TGTGCCAGCAGCCACGCCCGGACAGCTGAAGCTTTCTTT. This sequence encodes CASSHARTAEAFF.

The V gene is TRBV10-3, the J gene TRBJ2-7, with unresolved D. This CDR3 region has 12 residues. Germline V gene data show CDR1 as ENHRY and CDR2 as SYGVKD. V dropped 4 bases and J dropped 5 bases, with 9 bases sitting between them. CDR3 sequence: CAISGSPHEQYF. As DNA, the CDR3 is TGTGCCATCAGTGGGTCTCCCCACGAGCAGTACTTC.

This clonotype was counted at least ten times. The chain uses TRBV5-1 and TRBJ2-7; TRBD1 might be the D (6 bases). CDR1 and CDR2 (germline): SGHRS, YFSETQ. The CDR3 is 16 residues long. Trimming removed 4 bases from V and 3 bases from J, with 20 bases in between. The chain's CDR3 is CASSVSTGTPLYEQYF. The CDR3 DNA reads TGCGCCAGCAGCGTGAGCACCGGGACACCGCTCTACGAGCAGTACTTC.

This clonotype was detected ten times or more. V usage is TRBV7-9 and J usage is TRBJ2-3; 10 bases align to TRBD2. V lost 6 bases to trimming and J lost 2 bases; unmatched junction nucleotides: 8. This CDR3 has 16 amino acids. Looked up from germline, CDR1 is SEHNR and CDR2 is FQNEAQ (reference sequence). This CDR3 reads CASSSAGGPDTDTQYF. The CDR3 nucleotides read TGTGCCAGCAGTTCAGCGGGGGGGCCCGACACAGATACGCAGTATTTT.

This clonotype was counted at least ten times. The rearrangement joins TRBV20-1 to TRBJ2-5, with D tentatively TRBD2 (5 bases). Germline V gene lookup returns CDR1 DFQATT and CDR2 SNEGSKA (reference sequence). CDR3 length: 12 amino acids. In nucleotides, the CDR3 is TGCAGCGGGGTTTGGAAGACGGAGACCCAGTACTTC. Protein sequence: CSGVWKTETQYF.

This clonotype was recorded at least ten times. This rearrangement joins TRBV6-5 to TRBJ2-7; 7 nucleotides match TRBD1. J lost 6 bases, V lost 6 bases, and 11 bases had no gene match. The CDR3 runs to 14 residues. The germline V gene has CDR1 MNHEY and CDR2 SVGAGI. The CDR3 DNA is TGTGCCAGCAGGCCTGGCCGGGACAGCAGCGAGCAGTACTTC. This gives the protein CASRPGRDSSEQYF.

This clonotype was seen at least ten times. The chain joins TRBV12-3 or TRBV12-4 to TRBJ2-3; D not certain. V was cut by 1 base and J by 6 bases, with 8 bases left in between. CDR3 size: 13 residues. CDR3 in amino acids: CASSLGRSDTQYF. CDR3 in DNA: TGTGCCAGCAGTTTAGGTCGGTCGGATACGCAGTATTTT.

At least ten counts were recorded for this clonotype. The rearrangement joins TRBV10-3 to TRBJ2-3; TRBD2 matches at 12 bases. This CDR3 has 16 amino acids. The V gene end was trimmed by 4 bases and the J gene end by 2 bases; junction bases not matched to a gene: 4. CDR1 and CDR2 from the germline V gene are ENHRY and SYGVKD. This chain's CDR3 is CAISAGLAGLTDTQYF. Written as DNA, the CDR3 is TGTGCCATCAGTGCCGGACTAGCGGGGCTCACAGATACGCAGTATTTT.

This clonotype showed up many times. The chain combines TRBV7-2 with TRBJ1-4, with D maybe TRBD1 (5 bases). V was pared by 1 base and J by 5 bases, with 11 bases between. CDR3 length: 15 residues. CDR1 is SGHTA and CDR2 is FQGNSA in the germline V gene. CDR3 nucleotide sequence: TGTGCCAGCAGCTTAGTTGGGGGGGGGAATGAAAAACTGTTTTTT. This sequence encodes CASSLVGGGNEKLFF.

This clonotype was recorded many times. V gene TRBV5-1 combines with J gene TRBJ1-1, with no clear D. V lost 4 bases and J 1 base, leaving 11 bases between the germline ends. The germline CDR1 and CDR2 sequences are SGHRS and YFSETQ. This CDR3 is 14 amino acids long. The CDR3 DNA follows: TGCGCCAGCAGCCAGGAGGGCTGGAACACTGAAGCTTTCTTT. It specifies CASSQEGWNTEAFF.

This clonotype was seen many times. The chain carries TRBV5-5 and TRBJ2-6; tentatively, D is TRBD1 (6 bases). V was clipped by 1 base and J by 11 bases, with 16 bases between them. This CDR3 region has 15 residues. Germline V CDR1 and CDR2: SGHKS, YYEKEE (reference sequence). The CDR3 coding sequence is TGTGCCAGCAGCTTGATAACAGGGCCTGGCTACGTCCTGACTTTC. Protein product: CASSLITGPGYVLTF. Variable domain in full (rest from reference TRBV5-5 and TRBJ2-6): DAGVTQSPTHLIKTRGQQVTLRCSPISGHKSVSWYQQVLGQGPQFIFQYYEKEERGRGNFPDRFSARQFPNYSSELNVNALLLGDSALYLCASSLITGPGYVLTFGAGSRLTVL.

This clonotype has a count of ten or more. V usage is TRBV7-9 and J usage is TRBJ2-7; D is ambiguous. This CDR3 is 11 amino acids long. CDR1 is SEHNR, CDR2 FQNEAQ, per germline (reference sequence). V lost 3 bases to trimming and J lost 5 bases, with 5 bases between them. The CDR3 DNA sequence: TGTGCCAGCAGCTTTTTCGACGAGCAGTACTTC. This translates into CASSFFDEQYF. The variable domain in full, with the rest retrieved from reference TRBV7-9 and TRBJ2-7, is DTGVSQNPRHKITKRGQNVTFRCDPISEHNRLYWYRQTLGQGPEFLTYFQNEAQLEKSRLLSDRFSAERPKGSFSTLEIQRTEQGDSAMYLCASSFFDEQYFGPGTRLTVT.

The chain links TRBV20-1 to TRBJ2-1; tentatively, D is TRBD2 (6 bases). The germline V and J ends were trimmed by 5 bases and 1 base, with 18 bases remaining between them. CDR1 and CDR2 from the germline V gene are DFQATT and SNEGSKA (reference sequence). CDR3 length: 16 residues. CDR3 DNA: TGCAGTGCTTTCGGGTCCGGGGGTGGGTCCTACAATGAGCAGTTCTTC. It yields the protein CSAFGSGGGSYNEQFF.

Turning to this clonotype: Possible read error: a much larger clone is one base away. The CDR3 coding sequence is TGCAGCGTTGTCAGGGGCCCTAATCAGCCCCAGAATTTT. This translates into CSVVRGPNQPQNF. The V and J genes are TRBV29-1 and TRBJ1-5, with D tentatively TRBD1 (6 bases). The CDR3 spans 13 residues. Per the germline V gene, CDR1 is SQVTM and CDR2 is ANQGSEA.

This clonotype was counted many times. The rearrangement joins TRBV10-3 to TRBJ2-5, with D hard to call. The CDR3 loop spans 12 amino acids. Germline CDR1 and CDR2: ENHRY and SYGVKD. The V end was cut by 0 bases, the J end by 3 bases, with 2 bases between. The CDR3 nucleotides are TGTGCCATCAGTGAGTCGAAAGAGACCCAGTACTTC. Translating gives CAISESKETQYF.

This clonotype was counted many times. The chain uses TRBV20-1 and TRBJ1-6; 11 bases are a match to TRBD1. CDR1 is DFQATT and CDR2 is SNEGSKA in the germline V gene (reference sequence). This CDR3 comprises 16 residues. The ends lost 3 bases at V and 9 bases at J; junction bases unmatched: 10. The CDR3 DNA reads TGCAGTGCTAGCGGGGTAGGGACAGGGGGAGTTTCACCCCTCCACTTT. Translated: CSASGVGTGGVSPLHF.

The chain combines TRBV5-1 with TRBJ2-7; 7 bases fit TRBD1. The length of the CDR3 is 16 residues. V was pared by 4 bases and J by 2 bases, with 12 bases of the junction left unmatched. Germline values: CDR1 SGHRS, CDR2 YFSETQ. CDR3 loop: CASSAEDRPITYEQYF. Here the CDR3 DNA reads TGCGCCAGCAGCGCCGAGGACAGGCCGATAACCTACGAGCAGTACTTC. Filled out from reference TRBV5-1 and TRBJ2-7, the complete variable domain reads KAGVTQTPRYLIKTRGQQVTLSCSPISGHRSVSWYQQTPGQGLQFLFEYFSETQRNKGNFPGRFSGRQFSNSRSEMNVSTLELGDSALYLCASSAEDRPITYEQYFGPGTRLTVT.

This clonotype was seen ten or more times. The chain couples TRBV5-6 to TRBJ2-7; D is uncertain. Trimming stripped 4 bases from V and 7 bases from J, with 9 bases between. In germline, CDR1 is SGHDT, CDR2 YYEEEE. The CDR3 is made up of 11 amino acids. The CDR3 is CASSRSWEQYF. The CDR3 nucleotides read TGTGCCAGCAGCCGATCTTGGGAGCAGTACTTC.

This clonotype occurred many times. This rearrangement joins TRBV29-1 to TRBJ1-4; D is unresolved. The CDR3 runs 11 residues. Trimming cost V 7 bases and J 11 bases, with 14 bases left between them. CDR1 and CDR2 (germline): SQVTM, ANQGSEA. The CDR3 here is CSATEAGKLFF. CDR3 nucleotides: TGCAGCGCGACCGAAGCGGGTAAACTGTTTTTT. Full variable domain (remainder filled in from reference TRBV29-1 and TRBJ1-4): SAVISQKPSRDICQRGTSLTIQCQVDSQVTMMFWYRQQPGQSLTLIATANQGSEATYESGFVIDKFPISRPNLTFSTLTVSNMSPEDSSIYLCSATEAGKLFFGSGTQLSVL.

Ten or more counts support this clonotype. The gene calls are TRBV5-6 and TRBJ2-3; D could derive from TRBD1 or TRBD2 (6 bases each). V shed 4 bases and J shed 2 bases, with 14 bases lying between them. CDR3 length equals 15 residues. The V gene's germline CDR1 is SGHDT and CDR2 YYEEEE. The CDR3 DNA reads as TGTGCCAGCAGCCTGGGGGGCCTTATCACAGATACGCAGTATTTT. Translation gives CASSLGGLITDTQYF.